These 28 T cell receptor beta chains were all obtained from the same sample, sequenced in a study of blood T cells in healthy people across ages. A second PCR of roughly 7 to 11 cycles used a sample-barcoded 5' primer and a J-beta primer mix. One entry per CDR3 protein results from TCRdb running MiXCR on the 5' RACE reads. The repertoire consists of hundreds of thousands of distinct CDR3 sequences, with roughly 21% occurring once and the leading ten covering approximately 3.6%. Specimen: blood. Receptor source: a man in his 70s in good health.

The V and J genes are TRBV5-1 and TRBJ2-2; TRBD1 or TRBD2 may be the D gene (5 bases each). V was pared by 0 bases and J by 5 bases, with 11 bases between. CDR1 and CDR2 (germline): SGHRS, YFSETQ. The CDR3 runs 15 residues. CDR3 sequence reads: CASSLGDQGTGELFF. The CDR3 DNA sequence: TGCGCCAGCAGCTTGGGGGACCAAGGAACCGGGGAGCTGTTTTTT.

The rearrangement joins TRBV10-3 to TRBJ2-7; 9 bases agree with TRBD2. The CDR3 extends over 15 amino acids. J lost 5 bases, V lost 0 bases, and 5 bases had no gene match. Looked up from germline, CDR1 is ENHRY and CDR2 is SYGVKD. CDR3 DNA sequence: TGTGCCATCAGTGAGTCTAGTAGCGGGAGCAACGAGCAGTACTTC. Translation gives CAISESSSGSNEQYF.

In regard to this clonotype: The junction does not match germline at one end; this may be a read error. The chain joins TRBV27 to TRBJ2-5; TRBD2 agrees at 9 bases. The DNA end is more similar to TRBJ2-1, so the J call may be wrong. The CDR3 runs to 16 residues. From germline, CDR1 is MNHEY and CDR2 SMNVEV (reference sequence). Here the CDR3 DNA reads TGTGCCGGCAGTTTATTGCGGGAGGGCCCCTCCAATGAGCAGTTCTTC. Its protein is CAGSLLREGPSNEQFF.

The chain employs TRBV7-8 and TRBJ2-7, with D possibly being TRBD1 or TRBD2 (5 bases each). CDR1 and CDR2 (germline): SGHVS, FQNEAQ. Trimming took off 4 bases at V and 2 bases at J, with 15 bases between the two ends. CDR3 length equals 15 residues. Here the CDR3 reads CASSSVPRGAYEQYF. CDR3 DNA sequence: TGTGCCAGCAGCTCCGTCCCCCGAGGGGCCTACGAGCAGTACTTC.

There are many counts of this clonotype. The chain recombines TRBV20-1 with TRBJ2-7, with TRBD2 matching over 10 bases. The J segment lost 3 bases and the V segment lost 0 bases, leaving 5 bases of the junction unmatched. CDR1 is DFQATT and CDR2 is SNEGSKA in the germline V gene (reference sequence). The length of the CDR3 is 15 residues. CDR3 sequence reads: CSARDLGTSVYEQYF. In DNA form, the CDR3 reads TGCAGTGCTAGAGACCTCGGGACTAGCGTCTACGAGCAGTACTTC.

The chain couples TRBV20-1 to TRBJ2-3; no firm D call. CDR3 length equals 11 residues. Trimming stripped 3 bases from V and 6 bases from J, with 7 bases between. Germline V gene lookup returns CDR1 DFQATT and CDR2 SNEGSKA (reference sequence). The CDR3 here is CSASRQDTQYF. CDR3 DNA: TGCAGTGCTAGTCGGCAGGATACGCAGTATTTT.

The rearrangement links TRBV19 to TRBJ2-6; D is perhaps TRBD2 (5 bases). The CDR3 contains 16 residues. The germline V gene encodes CDR1 LNHDA and CDR2 SQIVND (reference sequence). V was shortened by 1 base and J by 4 bases, with 11 bases between the two germline ends. The CDR3 coding sequence is TGTGCCAGTAGTATAGTTTGGGGAGCCGGGGCCAACGTCCTGACTTTC. Its protein is CASSIVWGAGANVLTF.

This clonotype came up a few times. V is TRBV5-1 and J is TRBJ1-1; D unresolved. V was trimmed by 1 base and J by 0 bases, leaving 13 bases between them. This CDR3 has 16 amino acids. Germline V CDR1 and CDR2: SGHRS, YFSETQ. CDR3 sequence reads: CASSLNNGRLNTEAFF. In nucleotides, the CDR3 is TGCGCCAGCAGCTTGAATAATGGCCGCCTGAACACTGAAGCTTTCTTT.

Only a few counts were recorded for this clonotype. The V gene is TRBV2, the J gene TRBJ1-2; 10 bases are a match to TRBD1. Germline lookup yields CDR1 SNHLY and CDR2 FYNNEI. After removal of 8 bases from V and 5 bases from J, the junction contained 5 bases not matched to a gene. The CDR3 is 13 residues long. The DNA of the CDR3 is TGTGCCAGCGGTGGACAGGGGGAGTATGGCTACACCTTC. This codes for CASGGQGEYGYTF. The full variable domain, its missing parts supplied by reference TRBV2 and TRBJ1-2, is EPEVTQTPSHQVTQMGQEVILRCVPISNHLYFYWYRQILGQKVEFLVSFYNNEISEKSEIFDDQFSVERPDGSNFTLKIRSTKLEDSAMYFCASGGQGEYGYTFGSGTRLTVV.

The J gene is TRBJ2-7, the V gene TRBV15, with 9 bases aligning to TRBD2. Germline lookup yields CDR1 LNHNV and CDR2 YYDKDF (reference sequence). Trimming took 0 bases from V and 2 from J; bases not matched to a gene: 2. The CDR3 spans 15 residues. For the CDR3, the DNA is TGTGCCACCAGCAGAGATGGACTAGCGACCTACGAGCAGTACTTC. This sequence encodes CATSRDGLATYEQYF.

The chain combines TRBV7-2 with TRBJ2-5; 7 bases align to TRBD2. This CDR3 region has 16 residues. J lost 0 bases, V lost 5 bases, and 9 bases had no gene match. From germline, CDR1 is SGHTA and CDR2 FQGNSA. CDR3 loop: CASSGRDYPYQETQYF. Written as DNA, the CDR3 is TGTGCCAGCAGCGGCCGGGACTACCCGTACCAAGAGACCCAGTACTTC.

This clonotype showed up just a few times. A read error may account for a junction end that differs from germline. The chain combines TRBV5-1 with TRBJ2-1; 12 bases fit TRBD2. Germline CDR1 is SGHRS and CDR2 is YFSETQ. The CDR3 extends over 15 amino acids. CDR3 protein: CASSLWETSGSPPDF. CDR3 sequence (DNA): TGCGCCAGCAGCTTGTGGGAGACTAGCGGGAGCCCCCCCGACTTC.

The J gene is TRBJ2-5, the V gene TRBV5-1, with D maybe TRBD2 (5 bases). Germline CDR1 is SGHRS and CDR2 is YFSETQ. Deletions cut 1 base from V and 11 bases from J, with 15 bases between. This CDR3 has 13 amino acids. CDR3 nucleotide sequence: TGCGCCAGCAGCTTGTACGCGAATGGGGAGCAGTACTTC. Amino acids: CASSLYANGEQYF.

At least ten counts were recorded for this clonotype. The V and J genes are TRBV27 and TRBJ2-3, with 7 nucleotides matching TRBD2. CDR1 is MNHEY, CDR2 SMNVEV, per germline (reference sequence). This CDR3 spans 16 amino acids. With 5 bases clipped from V and 2 bases from J, the junction kept 10 bases outside the gene matches. The CDR3 DNA reads TGTGCCAGCAGTATGACTCCCGCGGGAGTCACAGATACGCAGTATTTT. Its translation is CASSMTPAGVTDTQYF.

V and J are TRBV29-1 and TRBJ2-3, with D perhaps TRBD1 (6 bases). Trimming removed 7 bases from V and 5 bases from J, with 25 bases in between. Germline V CDR1 and CDR2: SQVTM, ANQGSEA. The CDR3 runs to 16 residues. CDR3: CSAPRGGRTGGDTQYF. DNA of the CDR3: TGCAGCGCCCCCAGGGGTGGACGGACGGGCGGAGATACGCAGTATTTT.

This clonotype was found many times. V usage is TRBV5-1 and J usage is TRBJ2-3; 7 bases fit TRBD1. The V gene end was trimmed by 1 base and the J gene end by 4 bases; junction bases not matched to a gene: 6. There are 15 residues in the CDR3. Germline CDR1 is SGHRS and CDR2 is YFSETQ. CDR3 in DNA: TGCGCCAGCAGCTTGACAGGGGAATTCGCAGATACGCAGTATTTT. Its protein product is CASSLTGEFADTQYF.

This clonotype occurred a few times. The chain couples TRBV3-1 to TRBJ2-1, with TRBD2 as a possible D gene (5 bases). The germline CDR1 and CDR2 sequences are LGHDT and YNNKEL (reference sequence). This CDR3 spans 16 amino acids. The V end lost 0 bases, the J end lost 6 bases, and 15 bases lay between the germline ends. The CDR3 here is CASSQDLGGPRNEQFF. For the CDR3, the DNA is TGTGCCAGCAGCCAAGATCTTGGAGGCCCTCGCAATGAGCAGTTCTTC.

The rearrangement joins TRBV3-1 to TRBJ2-1; unclear D gene. The J call could be wrong; TRBJ2-7 is a better fit for the DNA end. Germline lookup yields CDR1 LGHDT and CDR2 YNNKEL (reference sequence). This CDR3 region has 15 residues. The CDR3 loop is CASSQDLISFYEQYF. Written as DNA, the CDR3 is TGTGCCAGCAGCCAAGATCTGATTAGCTTCTACGAGCAGTACTTC.

Points on this clonotype: An end of the junction does not agree with germline; a read error may underlie this. The V call is TRBV6-6, the J call TRBJ2-5; D is ambiguous. The germline CDR1 and CDR2 sequences are MNHNY and SVGAGI (reference sequence). The CDR3 is 13 amino acids. The CDR3, as DNA: TGTGCCAGCAGTTCTTTTTCCGGGCCATCAAGCAACTTC. Its translation: CASSSFSGPSSNF.

The V and J genes are TRBV19 and TRBJ2-5; maybe TRBD1 (7 bases). The tail of the sequence fits TRBJ2-7 better, so the J call may be wrong. CDR3 size: 14 residues. Germline V lookup: CDR1 LNHDA, CDR2 SQIVND (reference sequence). CDR3 sequence reads: CASSMTGTSYEQYF. The DNA for the CDR3 is TGTGCCAGTAGTATGACAGGGACTTCCTACGAGCAGTACTTC.

The CDR3 DNA reads TGCAGTGCTAGACGTTCAGCAAACCCCTACGAGCAGTACTTC. Protein: CSARRSANPYEQYF. This chain uses TRBV20-1 with TRBJ2-7, with D hard to call. This CDR3 region has 14 residues. Trimming took off 2 bases at V and 2 bases at J, with 13 bases between the two ends. Germline values: CDR1 DFQATT, CDR2 SNEGSKA (reference sequence).

V and J are TRBV18 and TRBJ2-7; TRBD1 is a possible D gene (6 bases). From germline, CDR1 is KGHSH and CDR2 LQKENI. The CDR3 is 15 residues long. V was shortened by 4 bases and J by 4 bases, with 17 bases between the two germline ends. The CDR3 here is CASSRNRDLGYEQYF. CDR3 nucleotides: TGTGCCAGCTCACGAAACAGGGATCTCGGGTACGAGCAGTACTTC. Combining the CDR3 with reference TRBV18 and TRBJ2-7 gives the whole variable domain NAGVMQNPRHLVRRRGQEARLRCSPMKGHSHVYWYRQLPEEGLKFMVYLQKENIIDESGMPKERFSAEFPKEGPSILRIQQVVRGDSAAYFCASSRNRDLGYEQYFGPGTRLTVT.

The CDR3 protein is CATSEAGTSGVGELFF. In DNA form, the CDR3 reads TGTGCCACCAGTGAAGCCGGGACTAGCGGTGTTGGGGAGCTGTTTTTT. V usage is TRBV24-1 and J usage is TRBJ2-2; TRBD2 agrees at 11 bases. Per the germline V gene, CDR1 is KGHDR and CDR2 is SFDVKD. This CDR3 comprises 16 residues. The J segment lost 8 bases and the V segment lost 4 bases, leaving 8 bases of the junction unmatched.

A few counts support this clonotype. The gene calls are TRBV7-8 and TRBJ2-7, with D perhaps matching TRBD2 (6 bases). V dropped 1 base and J dropped 5 bases, with 15 bases sitting between them. From germline, CDR1 is SGHVS and CDR2 FQNEAQ. This CDR3 has 15 residues. The CDR3 is CASSLEGPGSDEQYF. In DNA form, the CDR3 reads TGTGCCAGCAGCTTAGAGGGTCCCGGGAGCGACGAGCAGTACTTC. The whole variable domain, filled in from reference TRBV7-8 and TRBJ2-7, reads GAGVSQSPRYKVAKRGQDVALRCDPISGHVSLFWYQQALGQGPEFLTYFQNEAQLDKSGLPSDRFFAERPEGSVSTLKIQRTQQEDSAVYLCASSLEGPGSDEQYFGPGTRLTVT.

This clonotype was counted only a few times. The chain recombines TRBV20-1 with TRBJ2-7; D assignment may be TRBD1 or TRBD2 (5 bases each). V was trimmed by 5 bases and J by 1 base, leaving 18 bases between them. The CDR3 runs 15 residues. The V gene's germline CDR1 is DFQATT and CDR2 SNEGSKA (reference sequence). This CDR3 is CSAEGSWGPSYEQYF. The CDR3 coding sequence is TGCAGTGCTGAGGGGTCCTGGGGTCCATCCTACGAGCAGTACTTC.

The sample holds many counts of this clonotype. The chain couples TRBV27 to TRBJ2-4, with 7 bases matching TRBD2. Germline V gives CDR1 MNHEY, CDR2 SMNVEV (reference sequence). V lost 4 bases to trimming and J lost 9 bases; unmatched junction nucleotides: 6. The CDR3 consists of 13 residues. CDR3 sequence: CASSSGGDPIQYF. The CDR3 nucleotides read TGTGCCAGCAGTTCTGGGGGGGATCCCATTCAGTACTTC.

This clonotype was detected only a few times. The chain joins TRBV2 to TRBJ1-5; possible D gene TRBD1, 6 bases. Germline lookup yields CDR1 SNHLY and CDR2 FYNNEI. The V end was cut by 9 bases, the J end by 7 bases, with 13 bases between. The CDR3 runs to 12 residues. Here the CDR3 DNA reads TGTGCCAGTAAGGACAGTGGGCAGCCCCAGCATTTT. Encoded protein: CASKDSGQPQHF.

CDR3 coding DNA: TGTGCCAGCAACGGACAGGGGTTCAACTACGAGCAGTACTTC. Translation gives CASNGQGFNYEQYF. The chain combines TRBV6-2 or TRBV6-3 with TRBJ2-5; 9 bases fit TRBD1. Matching the DNA end better, TRBJ2-7 makes the J call doubtful. The CDR3 totals 14 residues. CDR1 and CDR2 (germline): MNHEY, SVGEGT.